These 24 T cell receptor beta chains came from one sample sequenced in a study of vaccination effects on CD4 cells after COVID-19. The antigens for these receptors are not known. At the end of around eleven days of culture, CD4+ T cells were isolated. Measured with immunoSEQ multiplex PCR; TCRdb has only the in-frame clones, and not every one. The table has tens of thousands of clones, roughly 73% seen once. The sample in question was CD4+ T cells from PBMCs cultured without peptide, obtained before COVID-19 vaccination. These receptors were obtained from a human donor who received a COVID-19 vaccine.

The V call is TRBV11-2, the J call TRBJ1-1; D unclear. This CDR3 has 14 amino acids. Germline CDR1 reads SGHAT; CDR2 reads FQNNGV. Trimming stripped 5 bases from V and 5 bases from J, with 15 bases between. The CDR3 sequence is CASSADPGWTEAFF. Written as DNA, the CDR3 is TGTGCCAGCAGCGCAGACCCCGGGTGGACTGAAGCTTTCTTT.

This chain joins TRBV20-1 and TRBJ1-2; the D gene is possibly TRBD1 (5 bases). Germline V CDR1 and CDR2: DFQATT, SNEGSKA (reference sequence). The CDR3 sequence is 11 residues long. Trimming shortened V by 4 bases and J by 5 bases, and 8 bases separated the two germline ends. The CDR3: CSAKRQYGYTF. The CDR3 DNA follows: TGCAGTGCTAAACGACAGTATGGCTACACCTTC.

V and J are TRBV19 and TRBJ2-5; possibly TRBD1 for D (6 bases). V was cut by 4 bases and J by 2 bases, with 11 bases left in between. The CDR3 is 14 amino acids. Germline V gene data show CDR1 as LNHDA and CDR2 as SQIVND (reference sequence). CDR3 nucleotide sequence: TGTGCCAGTAGTACAGGGGCGCAGCAAGAGACCCAGTACTTC. This gives the protein CASSTGAQQETQYF.

This chain connects TRBV25-1 to TRBJ2-7; 7 nucleotides match TRBD1. V trimming: 2 bases; J trimming: 3 bases; junction bases outside the gene matches: 4. CDR3 length: 14 residues. Per the germline V gene, CDR1 is MGHDK and CDR2 is SYGVNS. CDR3 region: CASSEGGQSYEQYF. CDR3 coding DNA: TGTGCCAGCAGTGAAGGGGGACAGAGCTACGAGCAGTACTTC.

V and J are TRBV10-3 and TRBJ1-2; D is perhaps TRBD1 (5 bases). Trimming took off 8 bases at V and 5 bases at J, with 12 bases between the two ends. This CDR3 has 12 amino acids. Looked up from germline, CDR1 is ENHRY and CDR2 is SYGVKD. CDR3 sequence: CAIGTREYGYTF. Written as DNA, the CDR3 is TGTGCCATCGGGACCCGGGAGTATGGCTACACCTTC.

This clone occurred a few times. The V call is TRBV4-1, the J call TRBJ1-3; tentatively, D is TRBD1 (6 bases). There are 17 residues in the CDR3. V shed 0 bases and J shed 4 bases, with 16 bases lying between them. The germline V gene has CDR1 MGHRA and CDR2 YSYEKL. CDR3 protein: CASSQDSRRTAGNTIYF. The CDR3, as DNA: TGCGCCAGCAGCCAAGATAGTCGACGGACAGCAGGAAACACCATATATTTT.

The chain employs TRBV11-3 and TRBJ2-3; D may match TRBD1 or TRBD2 (6 bases each). V was clipped by 4 bases and J by 1 base, with 15 bases between them. From germline, CDR1 is SGHNT and CDR2 YENEEA. This CDR3 has 16 amino acids. In DNA form, the CDR3 reads TGTGCCAGCAGCTCGGGGGCCTCTCCCGGCACAGATACGCAGTATTTT. This gives the protein CASSSGASPGTDTQYF.

The J gene is TRBJ1-4, the V gene TRBV27; unclear D gene. V was cut by 2 bases and J by 0 bases, with 7 bases left in between. CDR1 MNHEY and CDR2 SMNVEV come from the germline V gene (reference sequence). The CDR3 covers 15 residues. The CDR3 sequence: CASSLGYATNEKLFF. CDR3 coding DNA: TGTGCCAGCAGTTTAGGATATGCAACTAATGAAAAACTGTTTTTT.

This chain connects TRBV7-9 to TRBJ1-4, with D perhaps matching TRBD1 (6 bases). This CDR3 has 14 residues. Germline assignment: CDR1 SEHNR and CDR2 FQNEAQ (reference sequence). With 3 bases removed from V and 4 bases from J, the gap between germline ends came to 9 bases. The DNA of the CDR3 is TGTGCCAGCAGCTTTGGGGGACATAATGAAAAACTGTTTTTT. It yields the protein CASSFGGHNEKLFF. The variable domain in full, with the rest retrieved from reference TRBV7-9 and TRBJ1-4, is DTGVSQNPRHKITKRGQNVTFRCDPISEHNRLYWYRQTLGQGPEFLTYFQNEAQLEKSRLLSDRFSAERPKGSFSTLEIQRTEQGDSAMYLCASSFGGHNEKLFFGSGTQLSVL.

The rearrangement links TRBV6-2 or TRBV6-3 to TRBJ1-6; D remains unclear. With 6 bases removed from V and 7 bases from J, the gap between germline ends came to 13 bases. CDR1 is MNHEY, CDR2 SVGEGT, per germline. This CDR3 spans 14 amino acids. The CDR3 loop reads CASSHVNVNSPLHF. Here the CDR3 DNA reads TGTGCCAGCAGCCACGTCAACGTCAATTCACCCCTCCACTTT.

The V call is TRBV12-5, the J call TRBJ2-1; D is uncertain. V lost 6 bases and J 9 bases, leaving 15 bases between the germline ends. Looked up from germline, CDR1 is LGHNT and CDR2 is FRNRAP. The length of the CDR3 is 13 residues. CDR3 protein: CASGGNMGIEQFF. CDR3 bases: TGTGCTAGTGGGGGAAATATGGGGATTGAGCAGTTCTTC. The full variable domain, in which reference TRBV12-5 and TRBJ2-1 provide the parts outside the CDR3, is DARVTQTPRHKVTEMGQEVTMRCQPILGHNTVFWYRQTMMQGLELLAYFRNRAPLDDSGMPKDRFSAEMPDATLATLKIQPSEPRDSAVYFCASGGNMGIEQFFGPGTRLTVL.

This chain uses TRBV28 with TRBJ2-7; 7 nucleotides agree with TRBD1. CDR1 and CDR2 (germline): MDHEN, SYDVKM. The CDR3 length is 21 residues. V was pared by 1 base and J by 2 bases, with 23 bases of the junction left unmatched. This CDR3 reads CASSLSYSGQLLSPVTYEQYF. The CDR3 DNA is TGTGCCAGCAGTTTATCGTATTCGGGACAGCTTCTTTCCCCGGTCACCTACGAGCAGTACTTC.

A few counts support this clone. The J gene is TRBJ1-5, the V gene TRBV5-4; D ambiguous. This CDR3 region has 13 residues. V lost 4 bases, J lost 5 bases, and 10 bases lay in between. CDR1 and CDR2 (germline): SGHNT, YYREEE (reference sequence). The DNA for the CDR3 is TGTGCCAGCAGCGACGGAAGGGATCAGCCCCAGCATTTT. Its translation is CASSDGRDQPQHF.

V usage is TRBV4-1 and J usage is TRBJ2-3; 11 bases match TRBD2. This CDR3 is built from 15 residues. Germline V CDR1 and CDR2: MGHRA, YSYEKL. V gave up 4 bases and J gave up 7 bases; unmatched junction bases: 7. The CDR3 nucleotides are TGCGCCAGCAGCCCGGGGGTAGCGGGGGGGAATACGCAGTATTTT. It translates to CASSPGVAGGNTQYF.

The V call is TRBV28, the J call TRBJ1-2; the match to TRBD1 covers 9 bases. The V gene end was trimmed by 8 bases and the J gene end by 8 bases; junction bases not matched to a gene: 6. The CDR3 consists of 12 residues. Germline V gene data show CDR1 as MDHEN and CDR2 as SYDVKM. In nucleotides, the CDR3 is TGTGCCAGCTGGGACAGGGAGAGGGGCTACACCTTC. Encoded protein: CASWDRERGYTF.

The V call is TRBV6-6, the J call TRBJ1-3, with D uncertain. The V gene's germline CDR1 is MNHNY and CDR2 SVGAGI (reference sequence). V was trimmed by 5 bases and J by 0 bases, leaving 5 bases between them. The CDR3 consists of 13 residues. The CDR3 coding sequence is TGTGCCAGCAGTGTCTCCTCTGGAAACACCATATATTTT. Amino acid sequence: CASSVSSGNTIYF.

The chain links TRBV3-1 (or the pseudogene TRBV3-2) to TRBJ2-1, with D perhaps TRBD1 (7 bases). The CDR3 is made up of 17 amino acids. Per the germline V gene, CDR1 is LGHDT and CDR2 is YNNKEL (reference sequence). V lost 3 bases and J 8 bases, leaving 23 bases between the germline ends. The CDR3 nucleotides are TGTGCCAGCAGCCAGGACCCGGGACAGAGGGGGGTGGATGAGCAGTTCTTC. Protein product: CASSQDPGQRGVDEQFF.

V gene TRBV19 combines with J gene TRBJ2-7, with D uncertain. This CDR3 spans 15 amino acids. Germline V gene data show CDR1 as LNHDA and CDR2 as SQIVND (reference sequence). V was cut by 1 base and J by 0 bases, with 10 bases left in between. CDR3 bases: TGTGCCAGTAGTATAGCCCCGGGCAGCTCCTACGAGCAGTACTTC. Translated, it gives CASSIAPGSSYEQYF.

V and J are TRBV6-5 and TRBJ2-7, with D tentatively TRBD1 (6 bases). The V end was cut by 5 bases, the J end by 13 bases, with 21 bases between. Germline loops: CDR1 MNHEY, CDR2 SVGAGI. This CDR3 region has 13 residues. CDR3 DNA sequence: TGTGCCAGCAGTAACCTTGGACAGTTAGGGATCTACTTC. This codes for CASSNLGQLGIYF.

The chain recombines TRBV4-1 with TRBJ2-3, with 14 bases identical to TRBD2. V shed 8 bases and J 4 bases; nucleotides not matched to a gene: 14. The germline V gene has CDR1 MGHRA and CDR2 YSYEKL. This CDR3 region has 18 residues. Written as DNA, the CDR3 is TGCGCCAGCGCATCCGGGACTAGCGGGAGTCGGAGGGCAGATACGCAGTATTTT. It codes for CASASGTSGSRRADTQYF.

The CDR3 protein is CASGLTGRSTDTQYF. The CDR3 DNA sequence: TGTGCTAGTGGTTTGACAGGGCGAAGCACAGATACGCAGTATTTT. The chain joins TRBV12-5 to TRBJ2-3; D might be TRBD1 (6 bases). Trimming stripped 2 bases from V and 0 bases from J, with 9 bases between. Germline lookup yields CDR1 LGHNT and CDR2 FRNRAP. The CDR3 loop spans 15 amino acids.

V gene TRBV9 combines with J gene TRBJ2-3; no reliable D call. Per germline, CDR1 SGDLS and CDR2 YYNGEE. V shed 0 bases and J shed 6 bases, with 11 bases lying between them. This CDR3 comprises 14 residues. The CDR3 loop reads CASSVVALGDTQYF. CDR3 nucleotide sequence: TGTGCCAGCAGCGTAGTAGCCCTCGGGGATACGCAGTATTTT.

This sequence joins TRBV3-1 (or the pseudogene TRBV3-2) and TRBJ2-7, with D unresolved. V was cut by 0 bases and J by 4 bases, with 4 bases left in between. Germline lookup yields CDR1 LGHDT and CDR2 YNNKEL (reference sequence). The CDR3 runs 12 residues. CDR3 sequence reads: CASSQDRYEQYF. The CDR3 DNA reads TGTGCCAGCAGCCAAGATCGGTACGAGCAGTACTTC.

The chain links TRBV6-6 to TRBJ2-7; D is possibly TRBD1 (6 bases). The CDR3 extends over 13 amino acids. Germline assignment: CDR1 MNHNY and CDR2 SVGAGI (reference sequence). V lost 6 bases to trimming and J lost 3 bases, with 12 bases between them. The chain's CDR3 is CASSRQQGYEQYF. In DNA form, the CDR3 reads TGTGCCAGCAGCCGCCAACAGGGCTACGAGCAGTACTTC.